This T cell receptor (beta chain) was identified in a study of T cells after yellow fever vaccination. The study's findings and limits: Peaking on day 5 versus 15, the secondary response was faster but weaker. Reappearance after the booster was observed for most primary-vaccination clones (roughly 95% CD4, approximately 90% CD8).

Comment on this clonotype: Its target is unknown.

TCRdb recomputed calls from the 5' RACE reads with MiXCR, one row per CDR3 protein. The sample shows approximately 150,000 distinct CDR3 sequences, over 7% of them seen only once. Trimming took 3 bases from V and 6 from J, leaving 14 bases between them. The CDR3 contains 14 residues. The germline V gene encodes CDR1 MNHEY and CDR2 SMNVEV (reference sequence). The chain couples TRBV27 to TRBJ1-1, with D unresolved. The starting material was CD8+ T cells sorted from PBMCs, obtained 45 days after the yellow fever booster vaccination. This sequence was found in a young man who received the YFV17D yellow fever vaccine. The CDR3 spells CASSLTGWGAEAFF. The CDR3 region has the DNA TGTGCCAGCAGTTTGACCGGGTGGGGTGCTGAAGCTTTCTTT.